This T cell receptor (beta chain) was sequenced during a study of technical replicates of blood from several donors. This clone was recorded only once. Clones were read by immunoSEQ multiplex PCR, and TCRdb kept only the in-frame ones, dropping some. Counted here are 75,000 to 95,000 clones, around 94% occurring once; the ten biggest clones make up 0.25% to 0.3%. There are 14 residues in the CDR3. V lost 9 bases to trimming and J lost 4 bases; unmatched junction nucleotides: 11. CDR1 is WSHSY, CDR2 SAAADI, per germline. Material: T cells isolated from PBMCs. This TCR derives from a human donor in good health. The chain carries TRBV10-2 and TRBJ2-5, with TRBD1 identical over 7 bases. The CDR3 region has the DNA TGCGCCAGTTCTGGACAGGCCCGACTAGAGACCCAGTACTTC. Amino acid sequence: CASSGQARLETQYF.